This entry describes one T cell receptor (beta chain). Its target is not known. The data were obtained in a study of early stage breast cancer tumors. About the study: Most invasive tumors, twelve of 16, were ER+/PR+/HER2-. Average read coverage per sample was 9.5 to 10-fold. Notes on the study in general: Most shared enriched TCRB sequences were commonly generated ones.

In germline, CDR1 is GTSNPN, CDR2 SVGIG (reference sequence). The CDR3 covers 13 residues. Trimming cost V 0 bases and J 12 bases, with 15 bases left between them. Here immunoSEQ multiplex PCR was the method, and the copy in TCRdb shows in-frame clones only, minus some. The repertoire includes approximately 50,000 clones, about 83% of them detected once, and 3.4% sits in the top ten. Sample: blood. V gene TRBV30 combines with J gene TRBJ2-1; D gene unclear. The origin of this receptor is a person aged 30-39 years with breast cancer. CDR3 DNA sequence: TGTGCCTGGAGTGTAGGCGGCACTTATAGGCAGTTCTTC. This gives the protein CAWSVGGTYRQFF.